This T cell receptor beta chain was sequenced in a study of T cells of healthy individuals. TCRdb ran MiXCR on the 5' RACE reads and lists one entry per CDR3 protein. The sample shows nearly 100,000 distinct CDR3 sequences, 17% of them seen only once. In its sample, this clonotype was seen many times. The clonotype originates from a human donor in good health.

Written as DNA, the CDR3 is TGCAGTGCTAGAGAACGGGACAGGGCCTACGAGCAGTACTTC. This codes for CSARERDRAYEQYF. The chain carries TRBV20-1 and TRBJ2-7; 9 bases align to TRBD1. The CDR3 sequence is 14 residues long. Germline values: CDR1 DFQATT, CDR2 SNEGSKA (reference sequence). V lost 0 bases, J lost 2 bases, and 2 bases stayed unmatched.